This T cell receptor beta chain was sequenced for a study of vaccination and CD4 T cells after COVID-19. Study background: Median time from second vaccine dose to sampling was 72 days (14 to 241).

This clonotype is categorized as medium-sized (0.01 to 0.1%). Its antigen remains unknown. V was clipped by 3 bases and J by 7 bases, with 16 bases between them. The CDR3 consists of 15 residues. The V gene's germline CDR1 is LNHNV and CDR2 YYDKDF (reference sequence). The study sequenced cultured CD4+ T cell DNA using the Oncomine TCR Beta short-read assay. Genomic DNA from cultured CD4+ T cells was extracted. TCRdb analysed the PCR reads with MiXCR anew, one entry per CDR3 protein. This sample yields approximately 20,000 distinct CDR3 sequences, of which more than 20% are seen a single time; 7% to 8.5% belongs to the top ten. The sample's treatment: roughly 10-day PBMC culture with coronavirus spike peptide pools or control peptides (ViraFEST assay). Antigen-specific T cell expansion with peptide pools preceded TCR sequencing in the ViraFEST approach.

V gene TRBV15 combines with J gene TRBJ1-5, with D tentatively TRBD1 (5 bases). Sequencing input: cultured CD4+ T cells from blood. The TCR sequence derives from a human donor with COVID-19. CDR3 in amino acids: CATSSRSEGRQPQHF. CDR3 coding DNA: TGTGCCACCAGCAGCCGCTCGGAGGGGAGGCAGCCCCAGCATTTT. The full variable domain, with the rest looked up from reference TRBV15 and TRBJ1-5, is DAMVIQNPRYQVTQFGKPVTLSCSQTLNHNVMYWYQQKSSQAPKLLFHYYDKDFNNEADTPDNFQSRRPNTSFCFLDIRSPGLGDTAMYLCATSSRSEGRQPQHFGDGTRLSIL.